This entry lists 27 T cell receptor beta chains sequenced from one sample in a study of CD8+CD57+ T cells in acquired aplastic anemia. Before being chosen for sequencing, patients had shown CD8+CD57+ cell expansion by flow cytometry. Genomic DNA served as template for TCR beta VDJ and CDR3 profiling. MiXCR, applied by TCRdb to the reads, yields one record per CDR3 protein. The sample has 260,000 or so distinct CDR3 sequences, roughly 82% seen once; the top ten hold 42%. The sequenced material came from sorted CD4+, CD8+, or CD8+CD57+ T cells (not recorded which) from PBMCs. These receptors came from a human donor with aplastic anemia.

The gene calls are TRBV11-3 and TRBJ2-3, with D hard to call. CDR1 and CDR2 from the germline V gene are SGHNT and YENEEA. The CDR3 is made up of 12 amino acids. Trimming took off 0 bases at V and 10 bases at J, with 8 bases between the two ends. CDR3 bases: TGTGCCAGCAGCTTAGATCCAGAAGCGCAGTATTTT. Translating it yields CASSLDPEAQYF.

The chain recombines TRBV11-3 with TRBJ1-1, with D maybe TRBD1 (5 bases). In germline, CDR1 is SGHNT, CDR2 YENEEA. This CDR3 is 13 amino acids long. Trimming took 3 bases from V and 6 from J, leaving 11 bases between them. The CDR3 nucleotides read TGTGCCAGCAGCTTGGGTCTGACAGCTGAAGCTTTCTTT. Translation gives CASSLGLTAEAFF.

The CDR3 loop is CASSVTAWTPDGYTF. DNA for the CDR3: TGTGCCAGTAGTGTGACGGCGTGGACGCCCGATGGCTACACCTTC. V is TRBV19 and J is TRBJ1-2, with D unclear. This CDR3 comprises 15 residues. CDR1 and CDR2 from the germline V gene are LNHDA and SQIVND (reference sequence). Trimming removed 5 bases from V and 6 bases from J, with 19 bases in between.

The chain is built from TRBV25-1 and TRBJ2-7; 8 bases agree with TRBD1. V dropped 6 bases and J dropped 1; count of bases not matched to a gene: 5. The CDR3 loop spans 14 amino acids. Germline lookup yields CDR1 MGHDK and CDR2 SYGVNS. DNA of the CDR3: TGTGCCAGCAGGGACAGGGAGATATCCTACGAGCAGTACTTC. This translates into CASRDREISYEQYF.

The count of this clonotype is one. The limits of the CDR3 on the DNA are not certain, so only TCRdb's listed CDR3 is given. CDR3 in amino acids: CASSVVVTSSTSGYF. This chain links TRBV7-4 with TRBJ2-5. Germline lookup yields CDR1 SGHVT and CDR2 SQSDAQ. The CDR3 region is 15 residues in length, termini included.

J is TRBJ1-4 and V is TRBV12-5; D not certain. Germline assignment: CDR1 LGHNT and CDR2 FRNRAP. CDR3 length: 14 amino acids. CDR3 amino acids: CASSPLRAVEKLFF. As DNA, the CDR3 is TGTGCCAGCAGTCCTCTGCGGGCGGTGGAAAAACTGTTTTTT.

The rearrangement links TRBV9 to TRBJ1-2; D unresolved. Germline CDR1 SGDLS, CDR2 YYNGEE. V was clipped by 2 bases and J by 3 bases, with 11 bases between them. The CDR3 is made up of 14 amino acids. In DNA, the CDR3 is TGTGCCAGCAGCGTGTCGTACAGCGACTATGGCTACACCTTC. Encoded protein: CASSVSYSDYGYTF.

As regards this clonotype: The CDR3 ends on some other residue instead of the conserved phenylalanine or tryptophan, so this is likely a read error. The DNA is omitted, as the CDR3 cannot be located on it reliably, and the CDR3 follows TCRdb's listing. The rearrangement joins TRBV9 to TRBJ2-1; TRBD2 is taken as the D call from the table, unchecked against the DNA. The CDR3 is 13 amino acids in total, end residues counted. The V gene's germline CDR1 is SGDLS and CDR2 YYNGEE. The CDR3 sequence is CASSVDDEQFFGP.

The chain couples TRBV15 to TRBJ1-5; D gene unclear. Trimming removed 0 bases at V and 5 bases at J, with 11 bases between. The CDR3 runs 15 residues. Germline V gives CDR1 LNHNV, CDR2 YYDKDF (reference sequence). CDR3 protein: CATSRDLGRYQPQHF. Written as DNA, the CDR3 is TGTGCCACCAGCAGAGACCTAGGACGGTATCAGCCCCAGCATTTT.

The rearrangement uses TRBV29-1 and TRBJ2-1; D is unclear. Germline V gives CDR1 SQVTM, CDR2 ANQGSEA. The CDR3 consists of 14 residues. V lost 0 bases to trimming and J lost 5 bases, with 11 bases between them. CDR3: CSVEDLMGNNEQFF. Written as DNA, the CDR3 is TGCAGCGTTGAAGATCTTATGGGAAACAATGAGCAGTTCTTC.

The chain is built from TRBV2 and TRBJ2-3; the D is unclear. The CDR3 runs 12 residues. V was clipped by 2 bases and J by 6 bases, with 6 bases between them. Germline V gene data show CDR1 as SNHLY and CDR2 as FYNNEI. This CDR3 reads CASSERSDTQYF. In DNA, the CDR3 is TGTGCCAGCAGTGAAAGGTCGGATACGCAGTATTTT. Filled out from reference TRBV2 and TRBJ2-3, the complete variable domain reads EPEVTQTPSHQVTQMGQEVILRCVPISNHLYFYWYRQILGQKVEFLVSFYNNEISEKSEIFDDQFSVERPDGSNFTLKIRSTKLEDSAMYFCASSERSDTQYFGPGTRLTVL.

With respect to this clonotype: The junction departs from the called germline gene at one end, perhaps through a read error. The V call is TRBV9, the J call TRBJ1-5; D is ambiguous. This CDR3 has 13 amino acids. Germline values: CDR1 SGDLS, CDR2 YYNGEE. The CDR3 DNA follows: TGTGCCAGCAGCGATGGAGGATCCTCCACTGAGCAGTTT. This codes for CASSDGGSSTEQF.

On this clonotype: Lacking the conserved final phenylalanine or tryptophan, this CDR3 likely reflects a read error. The chain combines TRBV5-4 with TRBJ2-3; D gene uncertain. Germline loops: CDR1 SGHNT, CDR2 YYREEE (reference sequence). CDR3 length equals 12 residues. The V end was cut by 4 bases, the J end by 8 bases, with 11 bases between. CDR3 sequence: CASSVTSATQYL. The DNA of the CDR3 is TGTGCCAGCAGCGTTACGAGCGCTACGCAGTATCTT.

The chain links TRBV7-3 to TRBJ1-3; D is possibly TRBD1 (5 bases). Trimming removed 1 base from V and 3 bases from J, with 10 bases in between. The CDR3 sequence is 15 residues long. In germline, CDR1 is SGHTA, CDR2 FQGTGA. CDR3 residues: CASSLRPGSGNTIYF. CDR3 nucleotide sequence: TGTGCCAGCAGCTTAAGGCCAGGGAGTGGAAACACCATATATTTT.

As to this clonotype: The germline gene is not matched at one end of the junction; a read error may be the cause. The J gene is TRBJ1-1, the V gene TRBV19; D is perhaps TRBD1 (5 bases). Germline loops: CDR1 LNHDA, CDR2 SQIVND (reference sequence). The CDR3 length is 15 residues. The CDR3 here is CASSIAMTANNEDFF. DNA of the CDR3: TGTGCCAGCAGTATAGCTATGACAGCCAACAATGAAGATTTCTTC.

Remarks on this clonotype: The germline gene is not matched at one end of the junction; a read error may be the cause. The chain carries TRBV9 and TRBJ2-1; 7 bases agree with TRBD2. Germline CDR1 is SGDLS and CDR2 is YYNGEE. This CDR3 has 15 amino acids. In DNA form, the CDR3 reads TGTGCCAGTAGCGTAGCGGGCGAGGGCTCAGATGAGCAGTTCTTC. Amino acids: CASSVAGEGSDEQFF.

This rearrangement joins TRBV7-9 to TRBJ2-7, with a weak D call TRBD2 (7 bases). Trimming removed 2 bases at V and 4 bases at J, with 24 bases between. The CDR3 is 18 amino acids. CDR1 is SEHNR, CDR2 FQNEAQ, per germline (reference sequence). The CDR3 coding sequence is TGTGCCAGCAGCTTACTTCCCGGGGGGCTAGCCCTTGCATACGAGCAGTACGTC. Encoded protein: CASSLLPGGLALAYEQYV.

The J gene is TRBJ2-1, the V gene TRBV7-9; D gene uncertain. Germline V gives CDR1 SEHNR, CDR2 FQNEAQ (reference sequence). The V and J ends lost 3 bases and 12 bases respectively, with 24 bases between them. This CDR3 has 16 residues. CDR3 amino acids: CASSFKNTEQSVGQFF. The CDR3 coding sequence is TGTGCCAGCAGCTTTAAAAACACCGAGCAGAGCGTCGGGCAGTTCTTC.

The chain employs TRBV7-2 and TRBJ2-7; either TRBD1 or TRBD2 may supply D (5 bases each). Per germline, CDR1 SGHTA and CDR2 FQGNSA. The CDR3 sequence is 17 residues long. V was cut by 3 bases and J by 2 bases, with 20 bases left in between. CDR3 DNA: TGTGCCAGCAGCTTTCATCCAGATGGGGACCCCCCCTACGAGCAGTACTTC. This translates into CASSFHPDGDPPYEQYF.

This clonotype was observed a single time. The J gene is TRBJ1-1, the V gene TRBV7-9, with D hard to call. CDR1 is SEHNR, CDR2 FQNEAQ, per germline (reference sequence). Trimming cost V 2 bases and J 14 bases, with 24 bases left between them. The CDR3 contains 15 residues. The CDR3 nucleotides are TGTGCCAGCAGCTTAAGTAGGGCTGCGAGCAGTGCTTCGTTCTTT. It translates to CASSLSRAASSASFF.

Comments on this clonotype: A read error may account for a junction end that differs from germline. The chain has TRBV9 and TRBJ2-3; D not resolved. CDR1 is SGDLS and CDR2 is YYNGEE in the germline V gene. The CDR3 extends over 13 amino acids. This chain's CDR3 is CASSVAPTAKYFF. In nucleotides, the CDR3 is TGTGCCAGCAGCGTAGCGCCAACTGCGAAGTATTTTTTT. Based on the CDR3 plus reference TRBV9 and TRBJ2-3, the full variable domain is DSGVTQTPKHLITATGQRVTLRCSPRSGDLSVYWYQQSLDQGLQFLIQYYNGEERAKGNILERFSAQQFPDLHSELNLSSLELGDSALYFCASSVAPTAKYFFGPGTRLTVL.

With respect to this clonotype: No DNA is shown, since the ends of the CDR3 on it are uncertain; the CDR3 is the one TCRdb lists. CDR3: CATSLVPGELFFGF. The chain employs TRBV7-9 and TRBJ2-5; whether TRBD1, the table's D call, matches the DNA was not checked. Germline CDR1 reads SEHNR; CDR2 reads FQNEAQ (reference sequence). The CDR3 is 14 residues long, ends included.

The chain joins TRBV7-9 to TRBJ2-6; no clear D. V shed 6 bases and J shed 4 bases, with 4 bases lying between them. Germline CDR1 and CDR2: SEHNR and FQNEAQ (reference sequence). The CDR3 spans 12 residues. In nucleotides, the CDR3 is TGTGCCAGCAGTCAAGGGGCCAACGTCCTGACTTTC. This translates into CASSQGANVLTF.

Of note for this clonotype: The germline gene is not matched at one end of the junction; a read error may be the cause. The V call is TRBV5-5, the J call TRBJ2-3; D gene ambiguous. The CDR3 is made up of 15 amino acids. Germline V gene lookup returns CDR1 SGHKS and CDR2 YYEKEE (reference sequence). CDR3 DNA sequence: TGTGCCACCAGCCCCGATGAGGCAGCTACAGATACGCAGTATTTT. It specifies CATSPDEAATDTQYF.

The V and J genes are TRBV5-6 and TRBJ2-7; D may match TRBD1 or TRBD2 (6 bases each). The V and J ends lost 3 bases and 5 bases respectively, with 18 bases between them. Germline V CDR1 and CDR2: SGHDT, YYEEEE. The CDR3 has 15 residues. The CDR3 DNA reads as TGTGCCAGCAGCTCGGAGGGGGGCCTGCCCCACGAGCAGTACTTC. Translated: CASSSEGGLPHEQYF.

Of note for this clonotype: At one of its ends the junction is not consistent with the germline gene, which may arise from a read error. The chain has TRBV7-9 and TRBJ2-5, with D possibly matching TRBD1 (5 bases). The CDR3 consists of 12 residues. Germline V gene data show CDR1 as SEHNR and CDR2 as FQNEAQ (reference sequence). CDR3: CTVQTAPETQYF. CDR3 nucleotides: TGCACCGTTCAGACAGCCCCAGAGACCCAGTACTTC.

In this sample, this clonotype turned up many times. The chain employs TRBV11-3 and TRBJ2-2; D is unclear. The CDR3 loop spans 13 amino acids. Germline V gives CDR1 SGHNT, CDR2 YENEEA. V gave up 1 base and J gave up 6 bases, with 6 bases separating them. The CDR3 loop reads CASSLVSSGELFF. The CDR3 DNA reads TGTGCCAGCAGCTTAGTTTCTTCCGGGGAGCTGTTTTTT.